This T cell receptor beta chain emerged from a study of blood T cells in healthy people across ages. As for the study in general: About one barcoded TCR beta cDNA was captured per two T cells. Study-level findings and limits: Not knowing donor CMV status may have confounded expanded clonotype changes. It was found that TCR beta diversity correlated strongly with the percentage of naive T cells.

This clonotype has more than one count but fewer than ten. Its antigen remains unidentified. Through a sample-barcoded 5' primer and a J-beta primer mix, a second PCR was run for roughly 6 to 11 cycles. Every cDNA molecule bore a tag from a template-switch adaptor containing 12 random nucleotides. Via MiXCR, TCRdb re-called the 5' RACE reads, giving one row per CDR3 protein. The table lists about 1.7 million distinct CDR3 sequences, about 30% of them singletons. With V trimmed by 5 bases and J by 4 bases, 8 bases remained unmatched. The CDR3 length is 15 residues. Germline V gene lookup returns CDR1 SGHAT and CDR2 FQNNGV.

The receptor's source is a woman under 40 in good health. Sequenced material: blood. The chain is built from TRBV11-2 and TRBJ2-1; 7 bases map to TRBD1. CDR3 nucleotides: TGTGCCAGCAGCCCCTCGACAGGGAATTACAATGAGCAGTTCTTC. It translates to CASSPSTGNYNEQFF.